These 25 T cell receptor beta chains were all obtained from the same sample, sequenced in a study of memory CD4+ T cells and cytomegalovirus serostatus. The table came from immunoSEQ multiplex PCR; TCRdb's copy has only in-frame clones and leaves some out. The data contain tens of thousands of clones, roughly 78% of them singletons. The sort gate was single viable CD3+CD4+CD8-CD45RO+ cells for memory CD4+ T cells. The sequenced sample was memory CD4+ T cells from blood. These receptors all stem from an adult in good health and CMV-seropositive.

The J gene is TRBJ2-2, the V gene TRBV18; TRBD1 matches at 7 bases. Germline CDR1 KGHSH, CDR2 LQKENI. Germline trimming cut 4 bases from V and 6 bases from J; bases unmatched to any gene: 8. CDR3 length: 15 residues. The CDR3 bases are TGTGCCAGCTCACTGGACAACAGGGGAGCCGGGGAGCTGTTTTTT. It codes for CASSLDNRGAGELFF.

This rearrangement joins TRBV2 to TRBJ1-5; possible D gene TRBD1, 5 bases. Trimming pared 3 bases from V and 0 bases from J, leaving 9 bases between. This CDR3 comprises 15 residues. Germline CDR1 reads SNHLY; CDR2 reads FYNNEI. The CDR3 coding sequence is TGTGCCAGCAGTGATAAGGGACTTAGCAATCAGCCCCAGCATTTT. Translated: CASSDKGLSNQPQHF.

This chain joins TRBV28 and TRBJ1-1; a weak D match, TRBD1 (6 bases). Germline V CDR1 and CDR2: MDHEN, SYDVKM. V was clipped by 4 bases and J by 8 bases, with 17 bases between them. The CDR3 contains 14 residues. The CDR3 region has the DNA TGTGCCAGCAGTTACCAGGGGTTTGTGGAGGAAGCTTTCTTT. This codes for CASSYQGFVEEAFF.

The chain uses TRBV4-3 and TRBJ1-1, with D possibly being TRBD1 (5 bases). Germline V gives CDR1 LGHNA, CDR2 YSLEER. The CDR3 extends over 15 amino acids. V lost 0 bases, J lost 4 bases, and 12 bases lay in between. CDR3: CASSQDSYQGTEAFF. The CDR3 nucleotides read TGCGCCAGCAGCCAAGATAGCTACCAGGGCACTGAAGCTTTCTTT.

The chain combines TRBV11-2 with TRBJ2-7; 8 nucleotides line up with TRBD1. The CDR3 sequence is 13 residues long. The V gene's germline CDR1 is SGHAT and CDR2 FQNNGV. Unmatched junction bases numbered 2, after V lost 0 bases and J lost 7 bases. The CDR3 nucleotides are TGTGCCAGCAGCTTAGACAGGGGGCGAGAGCAGTACTTC. Translating gives CASSLDRGREQYF. Full variable domain (rest looked up from reference TRBV11-2 and TRBJ2-7): EAGVAQSPRYKIIEKRQSVAFWCNPISGHATLYWYQQILGQGPKLLIQFQNNGVVDDSQLPKDRFSAERLKGVDSTLKIQPAKLEDSAVYLCASSLDRGREQYFGPGTRLTVT.

The J gene is TRBJ1-2, the V gene TRBV4-1; D gene uncertain. This CDR3 is 15 amino acids long. Deletions cut 6 bases from V and 5 bases from J, with 19 bases between. The V gene's germline CDR1 is MGHRA and CDR2 YSYEKL. The CDR3 protein is CASSREAEKKYGYTF. CDR3 DNA sequence: TGCGCCAGCAGTCGGGAGGCAGAGAAGAAGTATGGCTACACCTTC.

The CDR3 reads CASSLRAGGPDTQYF. As DNA, the CDR3 is TGTGCCAGCAGCTTGCGAGCGGGGGGGCCAGATACGCAGTATTTT. V gene TRBV5-6 combines with J gene TRBJ2-3; 10 bases match TRBD2. This CDR3 has 15 amino acids. V was pared by 1 base and J by 4 bases, with 3 bases of the junction left unmatched. CDR1 SGHDT and CDR2 YYEEEE come from the germline V gene.

This chain uses TRBV5-1 with TRBJ1-2, with a possible D match to TRBD1 (5 bases). Germline assignment: CDR1 SGHRS and CDR2 YFSETQ. Trimming left V 4 bases short and J 8 bases short, with 15 bases between. This CDR3 comprises 13 residues. DNA of the CDR3: TGCGCCAGCAGCCCGCGGGGACCGGGGGGCTACACCTTC. This sequence encodes CASSPRGPGGYTF.

The gene calls are TRBV5-6 and TRBJ1-1; no definite D call. The germline gives CDR1 SGHDT, CDR2 YYEEEE. V lost 4 bases, J lost 1 base, and 17 bases lay in between. CDR3 length: 16 residues. The CDR3 spells CASSGGDPYTNTEAFF. DNA of the CDR3: TGTGCCAGCAGCGGCGGAGATCCGTATACGAACACTGAAGCTTTCTTT.

The rearrangement uses TRBV9 and TRBJ1-3; 7 nucleotides line up with TRBD1. This CDR3 contains 15 residues. Germline CDR1 and CDR2: SGDLS and YYNGEE. Trimming removed 3 bases from V and 3 bases from J; junction bases left unmatched: 6. In nucleotides, the CDR3 is TGTGCCAGCAGCGACCCGGGACAGCTTGGAAACACCATATATTTT. It is translated as CASSDPGQLGNTIYF. The full variable domain, in which reference TRBV9 and TRBJ1-3 provide the parts outside the CDR3, is DSGVTQTPKHLITATGQRVTLRCSPRSGDLSVYWYQQSLDQGLQFLIQYYNGEERAKGNILERFSAQQFPDLHSELNLSSLELGDSALYFCASSDPGQLGNTIYFGEGSWLTVV.

This sequence joins TRBV6-1 and TRBJ2-5; a possible D gene is TRBD1 (6 bases). CDR1 MNHNS and CDR2 SASEGT come from the germline V gene. This CDR3 spans 12 amino acids. CDR3 DNA sequence: TGTGCGTCGAGGGGGTGGAGGGAGACCCAGTACTTC. Encoded protein: CASRGWRETQYF.

The chain couples TRBV4-1 to TRBJ1-4; 11 bases align to TRBD1. CDR3 length equals 18 residues. V dropped 2 bases and J dropped 0; count of bases not matched to a gene: 5. The germline CDR1 and CDR2 sequences are MGHRA and YSYEKL. CDR3 in amino acids: CASSQFGQGAATNEKLFF. In DNA, the CDR3 is TGCGCCAGCAGCCAATTTGGACAGGGGGCCGCAACTAATGAAAAACTGTTTTTT.

The sample holds a few counts of this clone. CDR3 coding DNA: TGTGCCAGCAGCCTCCTCCCGGGGGGGAGCACTGAAGCTTTCTTT. Translation: CASSLLPGGSTEAFF. The chain carries TRBV14 and TRBJ1-1; perhaps TRBD1 as D (5 bases). V lost 4 bases to trimming and J lost 4 bases, with 16 bases between them. From germline, CDR1 is SGHDN and CDR2 FVKESK. The CDR3 is made up of 15 amino acids.

This clone was counted only a few times. This chain connects TRBV29-1 to TRBJ1-2, with D tentatively TRBD1 (5 bases). Germline V gene lookup returns CDR1 SQVTM and CDR2 ANQGSEA. Trimming took off 4 bases at V and 3 bases at J, with 12 bases between the two ends. The CDR3 is made up of 13 amino acids. CDR3 DNA sequence: TGCAGCGTTGGAAAGGGGACGGACTATGGCTACACCTTC. Encoded protein: CSVGKGTDYGYTF. Full variable domain (missing parts from reference TRBV29-1 and TRBJ1-2): SAVISQKPSRDICQRGTSLTIQCQVDSQVTMMFWYRQQPGQSLTLIATANQGSEATYESGFVIDKFPISRPNLTFSTLTVSNMSPEDSSIYLCSVGKGTDYGYTFGSGTRLTVV.

V and J are TRBV5-6 and TRBJ1-4, with 12 nucleotides matching TRBD1. The CDR3 is made up of 18 amino acids. Trimming cost V 0 bases and J 7 bases; bases outside gene matches: 10. The germline gives CDR1 SGHDT, CDR2 YYEEEE. The CDR3 DNA sequence: TGTGCCAGCAGCTTGGCCCGGGACAGGGGGCGCCCCGGTGAAAAACTGTTTTTT. The encoded protein is CASSLARDRGRPGEKLFF.

This clone was seen only once. The chain is built from TRBV5-4 and TRBJ1-2; weak D call: TRBD1 (5 bases). This CDR3 spans 14 amino acids. The V end was cut by 3 bases, the J end by 4 bases, with 13 bases between. CDR1 and CDR2 from the germline V gene are SGHNT and YYREEE (reference sequence). CDR3 sequence (DNA): TGTGCCAGCAGCTCCCCGGGCGGGGGCTATGGCTACACCTTC. This sequence encodes CASSSPGGGYGYTF.

This chain joins TRBV4-2 and TRBJ2-3, with D perhaps being TRBD1 or TRBD2 (6 bases each). The CDR3 is made up of 16 amino acids. The V end was cut by 1 base, the J end by 4 bases, with 15 bases between. Germline V gives CDR1 LGHNA, CDR2 YNFKEQ. For the CDR3, the DNA is TGTGCCAGCAGCCAAGTGGGTAACAGGGAGGCAGATACGCAGTATTTT. Translation gives CASSQVGNREADTQYF.

The gene calls are TRBV5-8 and TRBJ2-3; D is uncertain. CDR3 length: 13 amino acids. Trimming took 4 bases from V and 6 from J, leaving 12 bases between them. Germline lookup yields CDR1 SGHTS and CDR2 YDEGEE. The CDR3 here is CASSKKNVDTQYF. As DNA, the CDR3 is TGTGCCAGCAGCAAGAAGAATGTGGATACGCAGTATTTT.

The genes are TRBV9 and TRBJ2-3, with TRBD2 matching 9 bases. This CDR3 contains 16 residues. CDR1 and CDR2 (germline): SGDLS, YYNGEE. V lost 4 bases, J lost 2 bases, and 8 bases stayed unmatched. CDR3 sequence: CASSTSGGLHTDTQYF. CDR3 nucleotides: TGTGCCAGCAGCACGAGCGGGGGGCTACACACAGATACGCAGTATTTT.

This clone occurred a few times. This chain joins TRBV5-5 and TRBJ1-1; tentative D call: TRBD1 (5 bases). V was trimmed by 2 bases and J by 2 bases, leaving 10 bases between them. Germline assignment: CDR1 SGHKS and CDR2 YYEKEE (reference sequence). The CDR3 runs to 14 residues. CDR3 residues: CASSFSRGNTEAFF. The CDR3 region has the DNA TGTGCCAGCAGCTTTAGCCGGGGCAACACTGAAGCTTTCTTT.

The genes are TRBV5-5 and TRBJ2-3, with D perhaps TRBD1 (5 bases). The CDR3 contains 16 residues. Germline CDR1 and CDR2: SGHKS and YYEKEE (reference sequence). Trimming stripped 5 bases from V and 4 bases from J, with 20 bases between. CDR3: CASSLMSAGPADTQYF. As DNA, the CDR3 is TGTGCCAGCAGTCTTATGTCGGCAGGGCCGGCAGATACGCAGTATTTT.

This clone occurred a few times. In the same sample, other DNA sequences code for this CDR3. In DNA form, the CDR3 reads TGTGCCAGCAGTTACTCTTGGGCGGAGAACACTGAAGCTTTCTTT. This sequence encodes CASSYSWAENTEAFF. The rearrangement uses TRBV6-5 and TRBJ1-1; no reliable D call. Trimming pared 0 bases from V and 1 base from J, leaving 9 bases between. Germline CDR1 MNHEY, CDR2 SVGAGI. The CDR3 length is 15 residues.

The chain recombines TRBV2 with TRBJ1-2, with a weak D call TRBD1 (6 bases). Trimming removed 9 bases at V and 4 bases at J, with 15 bases between. Germline loops: CDR1 SNHLY, CDR2 FYNNEI. There are 13 residues in the CDR3. The CDR3 nucleotides read TGTGCCAGGGGGCTGGGGGGGCGCTATGGCTACACCTTC. Its translation is CARGLGGRYGYTF.

The chain couples TRBV9 to TRBJ1-4; D call uncertain. The CDR3 has 13 residues. Trimming removed 0 bases at V and 8 bases at J, with 8 bases between. The germline V gene has CDR1 SGDLS and CDR2 YYNGEE. In DNA, the CDR3 is TGTGCCAGCAGCGTAGGGGTTAAGGAAAAACTGTTTTTT. This translates into CASSVGVKEKLFF.

The CDR3 sequence: CATSRGLAGIEQYF. CDR3 DNA: TGTGCCACCAGCCGGGGACTAGCGGGTATCGAGCAGTACTTC. This chain joins TRBV15 and TRBJ2-7; 12 bases map to TRBD2. The CDR3 covers 14 residues. Germline V lookup: CDR1 LNHNV, CDR2 YYDKDF (reference sequence). V was pared by 5 bases and J by 6 bases, with 5 bases of the junction left unmatched.